This T cell receptor beta chain was recovered during a study of T-cell memory formation after mild COVID-19. This clonotype was counted only a few times. MiXCR, run by TCRdb on the 5' RACE reads, gives a single entry per CDR3 protein. The data contain roughly 200,000 distinct CDR3 sequences, roughly 17% of them seen just once; the ten biggest clones take up 2% to 2.5%. This CDR3 is built from 17 residues. V was clipped by 3 bases and J by 8 bases; unmatched bases: 10. Germline V gene sequence: CDR1 SGHKS, CDR2 YYEKEE (reference sequence). The TCR originated in an adult woman who had mild COVID-19 (a few samples of this study predate the infection). Cell type and time point are not known. The sequenced sample was PBMCs or a T cell subset sorted from them (not recorded which). The chain uses TRBV5-5 and TRBJ1-6; TRBD1 agrees at 11 bases. CDR3 region: CASSWGGAGQGDSPLHF. For the CDR3, the DNA is TGTGCCAGCAGCTGGGGCGGCGCGGGACAGGGGGATTCACCCCTCCACTTT.